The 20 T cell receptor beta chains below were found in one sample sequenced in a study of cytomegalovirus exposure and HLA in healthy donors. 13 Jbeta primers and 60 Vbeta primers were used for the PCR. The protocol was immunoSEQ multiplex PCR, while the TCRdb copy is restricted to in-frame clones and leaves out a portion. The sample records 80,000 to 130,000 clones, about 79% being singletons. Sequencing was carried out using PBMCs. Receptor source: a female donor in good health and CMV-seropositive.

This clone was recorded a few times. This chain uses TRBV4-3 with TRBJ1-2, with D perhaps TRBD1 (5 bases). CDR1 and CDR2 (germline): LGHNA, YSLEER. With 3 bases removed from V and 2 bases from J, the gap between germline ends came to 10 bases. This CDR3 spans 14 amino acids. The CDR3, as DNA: TGCGCCAGCAGCCAGGGGAGGGACAACTATGGCTACACCTTC. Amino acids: CASSQGRDNYGYTF.

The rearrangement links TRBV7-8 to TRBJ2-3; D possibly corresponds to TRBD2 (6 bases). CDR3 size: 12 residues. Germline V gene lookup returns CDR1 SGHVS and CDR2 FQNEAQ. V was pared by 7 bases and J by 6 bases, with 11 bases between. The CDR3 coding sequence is TGTGCCAGCACCCGGGGGAGGGATACGCAGTATTTT. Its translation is CASTRGRDTQYF.

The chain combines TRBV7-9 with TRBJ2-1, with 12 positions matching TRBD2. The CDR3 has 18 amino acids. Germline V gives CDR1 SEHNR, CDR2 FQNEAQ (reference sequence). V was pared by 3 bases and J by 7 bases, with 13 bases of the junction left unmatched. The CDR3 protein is CASSLGLAGGSMGNEQFF. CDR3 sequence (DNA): TGTGCCAGCAGCTTGGGGCTAGCGGGGGGGAGTATGGGGAATGAGCAGTTCTTC.

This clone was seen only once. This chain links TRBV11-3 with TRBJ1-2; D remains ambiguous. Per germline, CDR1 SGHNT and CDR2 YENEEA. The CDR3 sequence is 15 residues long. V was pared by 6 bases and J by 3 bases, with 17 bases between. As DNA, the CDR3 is TGTGCCAGCAGACCTCACCGGACGGGGTACTATGGCTACACCTTC. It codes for CASRPHRTGYYGYTF.

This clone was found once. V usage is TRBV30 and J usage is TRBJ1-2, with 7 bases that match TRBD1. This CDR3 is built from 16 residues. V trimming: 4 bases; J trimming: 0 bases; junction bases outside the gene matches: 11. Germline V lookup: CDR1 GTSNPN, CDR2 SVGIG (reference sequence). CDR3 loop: CAWTGQPEIPNYGYTF. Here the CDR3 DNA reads TGTGCCTGGACGGGACAGCCAGAAATACCTAACTATGGCTACACCTTC. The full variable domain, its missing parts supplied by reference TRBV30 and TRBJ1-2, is SQTIHQWPATLVQPVGSPLSLECTVEGTSNPNLYWYRQAAGRGLQLLFYSVGIGQISSEVPQNLSASRPQDRQFILSSKKLLLSDSGFYLCAWTGQPEIPNYGYTFGSGTRLTVV.

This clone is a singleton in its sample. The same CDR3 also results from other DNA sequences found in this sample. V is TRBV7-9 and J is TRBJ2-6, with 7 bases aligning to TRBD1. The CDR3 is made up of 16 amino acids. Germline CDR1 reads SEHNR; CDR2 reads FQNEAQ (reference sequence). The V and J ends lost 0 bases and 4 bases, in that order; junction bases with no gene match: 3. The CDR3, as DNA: TGTGCCAGCAGCTTAGCACAGGGGACGGGGGCCAACGTCCTGACTTTC. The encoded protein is CASSLAQGTGANVLTF.

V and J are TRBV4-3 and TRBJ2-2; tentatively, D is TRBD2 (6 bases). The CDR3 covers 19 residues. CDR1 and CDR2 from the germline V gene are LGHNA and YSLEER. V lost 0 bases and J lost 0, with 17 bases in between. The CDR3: CASSQDGGLADANTGELFF. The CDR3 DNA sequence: TGCGCCAGCAGCCAAGATGGGGGTTTAGCGGACGCGAACACCGGGGAGCTGTTTTTT.

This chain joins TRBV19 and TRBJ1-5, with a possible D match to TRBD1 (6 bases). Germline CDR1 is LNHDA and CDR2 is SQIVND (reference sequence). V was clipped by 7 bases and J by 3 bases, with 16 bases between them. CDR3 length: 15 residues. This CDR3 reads CASTLTGPLNQPQHF. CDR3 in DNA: TGTGCCAGTACTTTAACAGGGCCCCTCAATCAGCCCCAGCATTTT.

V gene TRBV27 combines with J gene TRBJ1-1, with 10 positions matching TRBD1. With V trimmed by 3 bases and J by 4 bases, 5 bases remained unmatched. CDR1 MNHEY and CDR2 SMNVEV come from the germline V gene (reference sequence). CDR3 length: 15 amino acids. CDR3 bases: TGTGCCAGCAGTTTTCTGACAGGGGGCGGCACTGAAGCTTTCTTT. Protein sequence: CASSFLTGGGTEAFF.

The CDR3 nucleotides are TGCGCCAGCAGCTTTCTCCCGGGACAGCTTAGCTCCTATAATTCACCCCTCCACTTT. Translation gives CASSFLPGQLSSYNSPLHF. The V call is TRBV5-1, the J call TRBJ1-6; 7 nucleotides line up with TRBD1. V was clipped by 2 bases and J by 0 bases; unmatched bases: 11. The CDR3 has 19 residues. The germline V gene encodes CDR1 SGHRS and CDR2 YFSETQ.

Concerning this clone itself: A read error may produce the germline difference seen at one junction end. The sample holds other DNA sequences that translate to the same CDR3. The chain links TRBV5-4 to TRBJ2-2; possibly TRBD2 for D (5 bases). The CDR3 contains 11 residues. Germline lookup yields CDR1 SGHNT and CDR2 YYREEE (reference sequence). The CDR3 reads CASTHSGELFF. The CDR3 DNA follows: TGTGCCAGCACCCATTCCGGGGAGCTGTTCTTT. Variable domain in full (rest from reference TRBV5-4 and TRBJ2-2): ETGVTQSPTHLIKTRGQQVTLRCSSQSGHNTVSWYQQALGQGPQFIFQYYREEENGRGNFPPRFSGLQFPNYSSELNVNALELDDSALYLCASTHSGELFFGEGSRLTVL.

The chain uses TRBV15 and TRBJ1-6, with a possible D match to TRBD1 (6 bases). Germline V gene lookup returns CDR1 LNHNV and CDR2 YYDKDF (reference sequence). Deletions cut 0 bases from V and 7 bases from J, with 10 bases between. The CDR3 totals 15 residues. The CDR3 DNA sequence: TGTGCCACCAGCAGAGAGAGGGGACACAATTCACCCCTCCACTTT. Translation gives CATSRERGHNSPLHF.

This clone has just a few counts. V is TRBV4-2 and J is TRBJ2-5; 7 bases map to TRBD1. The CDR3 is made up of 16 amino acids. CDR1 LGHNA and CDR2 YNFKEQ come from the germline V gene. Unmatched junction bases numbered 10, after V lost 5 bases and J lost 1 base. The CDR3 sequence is CASSERQGTAQETQYF. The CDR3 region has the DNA TGTGCCAGCAGCGAACGACAGGGCACCGCCCAAGAGACCCAGTACTTC.

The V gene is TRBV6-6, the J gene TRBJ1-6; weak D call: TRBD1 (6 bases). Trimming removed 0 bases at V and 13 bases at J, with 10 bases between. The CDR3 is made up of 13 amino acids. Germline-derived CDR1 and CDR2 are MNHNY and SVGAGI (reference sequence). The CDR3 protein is CASSYSRGGPLHF. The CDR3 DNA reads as TGTGCCAGCAGTTACTCGAGGGGGGGGCCCCTCCACTTT.

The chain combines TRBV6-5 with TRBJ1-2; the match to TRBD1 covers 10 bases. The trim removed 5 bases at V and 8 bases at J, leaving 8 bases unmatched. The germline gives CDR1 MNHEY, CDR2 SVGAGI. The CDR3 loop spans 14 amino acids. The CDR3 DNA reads TGTGCCAGCAGTAGGGGACAGGGGACGTTCGGCTACACCTTC. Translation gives CASSRGQGTFGYTF.

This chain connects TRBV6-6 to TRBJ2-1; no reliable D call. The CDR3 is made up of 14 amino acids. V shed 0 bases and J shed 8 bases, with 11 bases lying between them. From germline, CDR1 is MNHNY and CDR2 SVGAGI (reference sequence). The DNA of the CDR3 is TGTGCCAGCAGTTACTCTAGGAGTGACTATGAGCAGTTCTTC. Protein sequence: CASSYSRSDYEQFF.

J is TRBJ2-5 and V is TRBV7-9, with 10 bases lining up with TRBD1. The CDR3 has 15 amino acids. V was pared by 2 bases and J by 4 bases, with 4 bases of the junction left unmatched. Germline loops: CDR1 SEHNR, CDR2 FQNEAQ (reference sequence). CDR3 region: CASSLRDRGGETQYF. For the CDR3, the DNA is TGTGCCAGCAGCTTACGGGACAGGGGAGGAGAGACCCAGTACTTC.

CDR3 nucleotides: TGCGCCAGCAGCCAAGGGCATTCCTACGAGCAGTACTTC. Encoded protein: CASSQGHSYEQYF. This chain joins TRBV4-1 and TRBJ2-7; no clear D. Germline assignment: CDR1 MGHRA and CDR2 YSYEKL. V dropped 1 base and J dropped 1 base, with 5 bases sitting between them. The CDR3 extends over 13 amino acids.

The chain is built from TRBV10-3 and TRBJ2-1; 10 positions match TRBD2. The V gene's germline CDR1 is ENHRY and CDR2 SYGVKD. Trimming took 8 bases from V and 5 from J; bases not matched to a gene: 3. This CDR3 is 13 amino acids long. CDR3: CAIGLAGDNEQFF. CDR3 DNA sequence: TGTGCCATCGGTCTAGCGGGGGACAATGAGCAGTTCTTC.

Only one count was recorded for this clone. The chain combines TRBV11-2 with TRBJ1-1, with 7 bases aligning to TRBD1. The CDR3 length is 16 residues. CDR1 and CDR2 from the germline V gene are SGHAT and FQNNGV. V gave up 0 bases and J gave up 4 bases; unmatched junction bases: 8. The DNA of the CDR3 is TGTGCCAGCAGCTTAGAAGAGGGGGCGCTTGGCACTGAAGCTTTCTTT. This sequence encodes CASSLEEGALGTEAFF.